A single sample gave rise to the 13 T cell receptor beta chains below, sequenced in a study of blood T cell repertoires in COVID-19. Measured with immunoSEQ multiplex PCR; TCRdb has only the in-frame clones, and not every one. This table holds under 550,000 clones, over 85% found once. Material: peripheral blood. All receptors derive from a young man with COVID-19, enrolled during active disease.

The chain is built from TRBV4-1 and TRBJ2-1; perhaps TRBD1 as D (5 bases). Trimming stripped 3 bases from V and 5 bases from J, with 11 bases between. The CDR3 extends over 14 amino acids. Per germline, CDR1 MGHRA and CDR2 YSYEKL. The CDR3 nucleotides are TGCGCCAGCAGCCATGGACATCCGAACAATGAGCAGTTCTTC. Its translation: CASSHGHPNNEQFF.

The chain has TRBV6-5 and TRBJ2-2, with D hard to call. There are 14 residues in the CDR3. CDR1 MNHEY and CDR2 SVGAGI come from the germline V gene. V was pared by 6 bases and J by 0 bases, with 8 bases between. The chain's CDR3 is CASRGYPNTGELFF. The CDR3 nucleotides are TGTGCCAGCAGGGGCTACCCGAACACCGGGGAGCTGTTTTTT.

The V gene is TRBV27, the J gene TRBJ2-1; D not certain. V shed 2 bases and J shed 4 bases, with 12 bases lying between them. Germline loops: CDR1 MNHEY, CDR2 SMNVEV (reference sequence). The CDR3 is made up of 15 amino acids. CDR3 nucleotides: TGTGCCAGCAGTTTAATTGGGCCCAATTACAATGAGCAGTTCTTC. Its protein is CASSLIGPNYNEQFF.

This clone was detected only a few times. This sequence joins TRBV11-2 and TRBJ1-4; D is unclear. The V end lost 3 bases, the J end lost 7 bases, and 12 bases lay between the germline ends. The CDR3 spans 14 residues. The V gene's germline CDR1 is SGHAT and CDR2 FQNNGV. CDR3 residues: CASSFTAGGEKLFF. CDR3 nucleotides: TGTGCCAGCAGCTTTACGGCAGGAGGTGAAAAACTGTTTTTT.

The gene calls are TRBV6-5 and TRBJ1-1, with a possible D match to TRBD1 (6 bases). V shed 6 bases and J shed 1 base, with 15 bases lying between them. The germline gives CDR1 MNHEY, CDR2 SVGAGI. This CDR3 comprises 15 residues. The CDR3 nucleotides read TGTGCCAGCAGAGCAGGGGCACCACCGAACACTGAAGCTTTCTTT. Translation gives CASRAGAPPNTEAFF.

This chain connects TRBV7-9 to TRBJ1-1; D ambiguous. CDR1 is SEHNR, CDR2 FQNEAQ, per germline (reference sequence). Trimming removed 4 bases from V and 4 bases from J, with 22 bases in between. The CDR3 runs to 17 residues. The CDR3 loop is CASSYHGLGRSGTEAFF. The CDR3 DNA reads as TGTGCCAGCAGCTACCATGGATTGGGCAGAAGCGGCACTGAAGCTTTCTTT. Combining the CDR3 with reference TRBV7-9 and TRBJ1-1 gives the whole variable domain DTGVSQNPRHKITKRGQNVTFRCDPISEHNRLYWYRQTLGQGPEFLTYFQNEAQLEKSRLLSDRFSAERPKGSFSTLEIQRTEQGDSAMYLCASSYHGLGRSGTEAFFGQGTRLTVV.

This chain uses TRBV9 with TRBJ2-3; a weak D match, TRBD1 (6 bases). The CDR3 is 16 residues long. Germline V lookup: CDR1 SGDLS, CDR2 YYNGEE. Trimming removed 3 bases at V and 0 bases at J, with 14 bases between. CDR3 protein: CASSAPRGGSTDTQYF. The CDR3 bases are TGTGCCAGCAGCGCCCCCAGGGGCGGTAGCACAGATACGCAGTATTTT.

V and J are TRBV6-1 and TRBJ1-5; D is unresolved. The CDR3 is made up of 15 amino acids. Germline CDR1 is MNHNS and CDR2 is SASEGT. V was cut by 2 bases and J by 6 bases, with 14 bases left in between. The CDR3 nucleotides are TGTGCCAGCAGTGAAAGTCCCTTACCGGGTCAGCCCCAGCATTTT. It is translated as CASSESPLPGQPQHF.

The chain employs TRBV19 and TRBJ2-3; D call uncertain. In germline, CDR1 is LNHDA, CDR2 SQIVND (reference sequence). V was pared by 1 base and J by 6 bases, with 11 bases between. The CDR3 extends over 14 amino acids. CDR3 in amino acids: CASSIVAGIDTQYF. Written as DNA, the CDR3 is TGTGCCAGTAGTATAGTTGCAGGTATCGATACGCAGTATTTT.

V and J are TRBV19 and TRBJ1-2; D is perhaps TRBD1 (6 bases). This CDR3 is built from 14 residues. The germline V gene has CDR1 LNHDA and CDR2 SQIVND (reference sequence). The V end was cut by 5 bases, the J end by 2 bases, with 12 bases between. The CDR3 bases are TGTGCCAGTAGTTTACAGGGTCCCAACTATGGCTACACCTTC. Translated: CASSLQGPNYGYTF.

The chain couples TRBV5-4 to TRBJ1-1, with D perhaps TRBD1 (6 bases). The CDR3 is 15 residues long. Germline V gene lookup returns CDR1 SGHNT and CDR2 YYREEE (reference sequence). V shed 4 bases and J shed 1 base, with 14 bases lying between them. The CDR3 bases are TGTGCCAGCAGCGCCGCAACAGGGCGGAACACTGAAGCTTTCTTT. It is translated as CASSAATGRNTEAFF.

The V call is TRBV9, the J call TRBJ2-1; 8 nucleotides line up with TRBD1. This CDR3 contains 14 residues. Germline V gene data show CDR1 as SGDLS and CDR2 as YYNGEE. With 3 bases clipped from V and 9 bases from J, the junction kept 8 bases outside the gene matches. The CDR3 coding sequence is TGTGCCAGCAGCGCCCGGACAGGGTTATCTGAGCAGTTCTTC. This translates into CASSARTGLSEQFF.

As regards this clone: At one end, the junction sequence differs from germline, possibly due to a read error. The J gene is TRBJ1-2, the V gene TRBV2; the D is unclear. The CDR3 consists of 12 residues. Germline values: CDR1 SNHLY, CDR2 FYNNEI. This CDR3 is CASREESYGYTF. In DNA form, the CDR3 reads TGTGCCAGCAGGGAAGAGAGCTATGGCTACACCTTC.